There are many counts of the clone carrying this TCR beta chain. What it binds is not known. The data are from a study of CD8 T cells in ankylosing spondylitis. This CDR3 comprises 15 residues. Trimming cost V 8 bases and J 7 bases; bases outside gene matches: 11. Germline assignment: CDR1 SNHLY and CDR2 FYNNEI. Study results and limitations: Characteristic, it appeared, of ankylosing spondylitis blood was a TCR beta motif of roughly eight highly homologous variants. Disease-linked clones bore a CD8+ phenotype and were relatively rare in peripheral blood. Significantly higher representation of disease-linked clones was reported for matched ankylosing spondylitis synovial fluid.

The TCR beta libraries were generated through quantitative 5'-RACE incorporating molecular barcodes. TCRdb re-derived calls from the 5' RACE reads in MiXCR, one entry per CDR3 protein. The sample consists of under 300,000 distinct CDR3 sequences, 7.5% to 9% of them appearing once. This TCR derives from a male donor with ankylosing spondylitis or in good health (not recorded which). The V call is TRBV2, the J call TRBJ1-6; 7 nucleotides agree with TRBD1. The sample consisted of blood, either unsorted or a sorted T cell fraction (not recorded which). CDR3 nucleotide sequence: TGTGCCAGCCATGGTCTGGGACAGAGAAATTCACCCCTCCACTTT. Translating it yields CASHGLGQRNSPLHF.